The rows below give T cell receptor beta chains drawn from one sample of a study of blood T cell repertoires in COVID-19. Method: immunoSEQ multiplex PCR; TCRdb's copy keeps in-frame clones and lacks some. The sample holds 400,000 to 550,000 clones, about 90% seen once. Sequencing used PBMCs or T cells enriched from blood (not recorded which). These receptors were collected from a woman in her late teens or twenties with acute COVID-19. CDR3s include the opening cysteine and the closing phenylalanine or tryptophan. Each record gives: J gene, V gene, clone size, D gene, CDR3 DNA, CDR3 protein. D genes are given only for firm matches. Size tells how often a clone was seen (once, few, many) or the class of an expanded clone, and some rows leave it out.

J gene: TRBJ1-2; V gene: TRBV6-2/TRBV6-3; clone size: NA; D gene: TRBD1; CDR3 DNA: TGTGCCAGCAGTTATTCCGACAGGGTAGGCGGCTACACCTTC; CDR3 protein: CASSYSDRVGGYTF
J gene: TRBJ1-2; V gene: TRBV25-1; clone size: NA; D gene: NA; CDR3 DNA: TGTGCCAGCAGTGAATCGGGAGGGAGGGGCTACACCTTC; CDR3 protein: CASSESGGRGYTF
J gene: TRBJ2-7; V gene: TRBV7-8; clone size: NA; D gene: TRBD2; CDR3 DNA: TGTGCCAGCAGCTTAGCGAGGCTAGCGGGGGGGGCCTACGAGCAGTACTTC; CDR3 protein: CASSLARLAGGAYEQYF
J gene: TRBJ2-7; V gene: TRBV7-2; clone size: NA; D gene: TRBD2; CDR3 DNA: TGTGCCAGCAGCTTAGAACTAGCGGGAGTCCTCCTCTACGAGCAGTACTTC; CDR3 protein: CASSLELAGVLLYEQYF
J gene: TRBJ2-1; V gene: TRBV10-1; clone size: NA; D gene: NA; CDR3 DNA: TGCGCCAGCAGTGAGGACAGTTTCGGTGAGCAGTTCTTC; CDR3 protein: CASSEDSFGEQFF
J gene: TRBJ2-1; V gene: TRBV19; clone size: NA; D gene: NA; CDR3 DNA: TGTGCCAGTTCACAGGGTCACGGCAGGGATGAGCAGTTCTTC; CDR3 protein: CASSQGHGRDEQFF
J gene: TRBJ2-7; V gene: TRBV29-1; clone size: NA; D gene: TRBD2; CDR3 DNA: TGCAGCGTTGAAGCGGGGGGGGATCCCTACGAGCAGTACTTC; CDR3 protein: CSVEAGGDPYEQYF
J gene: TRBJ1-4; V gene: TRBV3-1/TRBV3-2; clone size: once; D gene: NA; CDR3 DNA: TGTGCCAGCAGCCAAGATCTGGCTGGGGGGACCAATGAAAAACTGTTTTTT; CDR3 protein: CASSQDLAGGTNEKLFF
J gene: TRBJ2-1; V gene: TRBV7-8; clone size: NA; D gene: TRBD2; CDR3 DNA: TGTGCCAGCAGCTTAGGCCGGGAGGGAAGGGGCCATGAGCAGTTCTTC; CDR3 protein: CASSLGREGRGHEQFF
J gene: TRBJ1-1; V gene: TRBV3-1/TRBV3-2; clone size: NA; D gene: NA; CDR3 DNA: TGTGCCAGCAGCCAAGATCTGAGGACTGAAGCTTTCTTT; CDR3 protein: CASSQDLRTEAFF
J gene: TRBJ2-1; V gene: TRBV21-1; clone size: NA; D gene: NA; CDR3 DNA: TGTGCCAGCAGCTCAGTGGGCTCGTGGTTCTTC; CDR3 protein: CASSSVGSWFF
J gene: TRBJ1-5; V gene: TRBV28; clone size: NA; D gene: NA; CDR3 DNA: TGTGCCAGCATCTTAGAAAGCAATCAGCCCCAGCATTTT; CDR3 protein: CASILESNQPQHF
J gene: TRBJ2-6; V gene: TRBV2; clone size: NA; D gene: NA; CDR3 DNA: TGTGCCAGTGCGGTGATTTCTGGGGCCAACGTCCTGACTTTC; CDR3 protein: CASAVISGANVLTF
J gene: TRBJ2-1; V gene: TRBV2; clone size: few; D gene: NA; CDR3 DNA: TGTGCCAGCGAGGGCGATGAGCAGTTCTTC; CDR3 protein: CASEGDEQFF
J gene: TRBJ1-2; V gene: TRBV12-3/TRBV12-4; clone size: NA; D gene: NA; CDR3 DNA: TGTGCCAGCAGTTTAGAGAGATCCTATGGCTACACCTTC; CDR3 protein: CASSLERSYGYTF
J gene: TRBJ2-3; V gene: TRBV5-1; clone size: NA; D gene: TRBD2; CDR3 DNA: TGCGCCAGCAGCGGAGGACTAGCGGGAAATACAGATACGCAGTATTTT; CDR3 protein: CASSGGLAGNTDTQYF
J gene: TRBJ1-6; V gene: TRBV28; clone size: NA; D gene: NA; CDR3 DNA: TGTGCCAGCGGGGGGGGCAGCGAGTATAATTCACCCCTCCACTTT; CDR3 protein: CASGGGSEYNSPLHF
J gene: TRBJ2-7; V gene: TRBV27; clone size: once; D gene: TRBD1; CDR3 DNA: TGTGCCAGCAGTCCGGACAGGGGGTCGTACGAGCAGTACTTC; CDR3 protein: CASSPDRGSYEQYF
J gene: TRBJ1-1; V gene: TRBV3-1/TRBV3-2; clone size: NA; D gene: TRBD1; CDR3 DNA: TGTGCCAGCAGCCAAGGGGACAGGGTAGCTTTCTTT; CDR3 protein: CASSQGDRVAFF
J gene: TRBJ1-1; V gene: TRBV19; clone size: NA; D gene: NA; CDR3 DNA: TGTGCCAGCTATTTACAGGGTAGTACTGAAGCTTTCTTT; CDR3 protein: CASYLQGSTEAFF
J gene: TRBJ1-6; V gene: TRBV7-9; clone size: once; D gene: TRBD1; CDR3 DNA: TGTGCCAGCAGCTTTCCGGGACAGGGAAATTCACCCCTCCACTTT; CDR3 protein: CASSFPGQGNSPLHF
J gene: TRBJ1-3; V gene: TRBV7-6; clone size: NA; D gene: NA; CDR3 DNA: TGTGCCAGCAGTCCGAGATCGACATTCAACTCTGGAAACACCATATATTTT; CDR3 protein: CASSPRSTFNSGNTIYF
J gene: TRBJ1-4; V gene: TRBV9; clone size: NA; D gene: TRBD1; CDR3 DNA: TGTGCCAGCAGCAGCTCACAGGGGGCGACTAATGAAAAACTGTTTTTT; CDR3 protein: CASSSSQGATNEKLFF
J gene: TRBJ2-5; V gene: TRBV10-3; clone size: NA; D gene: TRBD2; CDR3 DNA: TGTGCCATCAGCCCCGGGACTAGCGGGGGGTGGAGAGAAGAGACCCAGTACTTC; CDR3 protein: CAISPGTSGGWREETQYF
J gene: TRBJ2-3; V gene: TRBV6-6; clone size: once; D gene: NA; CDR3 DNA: TGTGCCAGCAGTTACGATGACTCTGGTACGCAGTATTTT; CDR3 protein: CASSYDDSGTQYF
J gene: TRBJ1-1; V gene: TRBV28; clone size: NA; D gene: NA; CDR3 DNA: TGTGCCAGCAGTTTATGGGGCAGGGATAACACTGAAGCTTTCTTT; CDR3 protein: CASSLWGRDNTEAFF
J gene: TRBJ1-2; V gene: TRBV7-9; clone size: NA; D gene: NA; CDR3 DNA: TGTGCCAGCAGCTCCGGCAGGGAACGTGGCTACACCTTC; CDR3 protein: CASSSGRERGYTF
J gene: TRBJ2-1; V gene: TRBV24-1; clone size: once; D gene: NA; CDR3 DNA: TGTGCCACCAGTGATTTTGATACCCCTAACAATGAGCAGTTCTTC; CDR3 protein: CATSDFDTPNNEQFF
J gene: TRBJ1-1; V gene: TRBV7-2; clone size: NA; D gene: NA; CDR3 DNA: TGTGCCAGCAGCTTAGTGACAGCGAACACTGAAGCTTTCTTT; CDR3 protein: CASSLVTANTEAFF
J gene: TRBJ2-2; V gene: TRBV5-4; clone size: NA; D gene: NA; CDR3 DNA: TGTGCCAGCAGCTTGGAACGATCCGGGAAGCTGTTTTTT; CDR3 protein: CASSLERSGKLFF
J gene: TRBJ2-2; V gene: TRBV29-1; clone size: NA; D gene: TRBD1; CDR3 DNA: TGCAGCGTTCTGGGACAGGGGAACACCGGGGAGCTGTTTTTT; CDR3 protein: CSVLGQGNTGELFF
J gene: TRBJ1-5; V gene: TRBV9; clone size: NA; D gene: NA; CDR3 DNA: TGTGCCAGCAGCGTAGCAAGGGGGACCACCGTTAAGGATCAGCCCCAGCATTTT; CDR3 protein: CASSVARGTTVKDQPQHF
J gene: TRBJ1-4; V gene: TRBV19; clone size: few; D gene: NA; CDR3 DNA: TGTGCCAGTAGTGACAGGTCGGAAAAACTGTTTTTT; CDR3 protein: CASSDRSEKLFF
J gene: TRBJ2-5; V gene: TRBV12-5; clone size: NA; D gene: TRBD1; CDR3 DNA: TGTGCTAGTGGTTTGATGGGACAGGCCGAGACCCAGTACTTC; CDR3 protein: CASGLMGQAETQYF
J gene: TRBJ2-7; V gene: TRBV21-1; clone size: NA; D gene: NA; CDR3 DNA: TGTGCCAGCAGCAAAGCGAGCGGGAAAAGCTCCTACGAGCAGTACTTC; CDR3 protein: CASSKASGKSSYEQYF
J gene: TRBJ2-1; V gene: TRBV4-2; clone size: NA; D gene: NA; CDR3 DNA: TGTGCCAGCAGCCACCAGGTTGAGCAGTTCTTC; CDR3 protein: CASSHQVEQFF
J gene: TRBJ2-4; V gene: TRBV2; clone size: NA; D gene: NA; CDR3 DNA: TGTGCCAGCAGTGGGGTGGGCCTAAACATTCAGTACTTC; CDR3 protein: CASSGVGLNIQYF
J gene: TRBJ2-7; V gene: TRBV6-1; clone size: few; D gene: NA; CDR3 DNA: TGTGCCAGCAGTGAAGCAGCCACGGTCTCCTACGAGCAGTACTTC; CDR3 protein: CASSEAATVSYEQYF
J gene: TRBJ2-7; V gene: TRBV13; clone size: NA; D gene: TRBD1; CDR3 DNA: TGTGCCAGCAGCTTAGGGACAGGGCTCCCCTACGAGCAGTACTTC; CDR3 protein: CASSLGTGLPYEQYF
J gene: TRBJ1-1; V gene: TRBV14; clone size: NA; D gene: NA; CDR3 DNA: TGTGCCAGCAGCCAAGTGGGAGGGGCGGACACTGAAGCTTTCTTT; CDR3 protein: CASSQVGGADTEAFF
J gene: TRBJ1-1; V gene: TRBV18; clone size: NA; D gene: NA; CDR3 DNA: TGTGCCAGCTCACAGGACAGAGAGAACACTGAAGCTTTCTTT; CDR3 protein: CASSQDRENTEAFF
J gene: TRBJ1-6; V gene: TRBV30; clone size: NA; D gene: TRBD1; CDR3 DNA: TGTGCCTGGAGTTCCATGACAGGGTCGGGATCACCCCTCCACTTT; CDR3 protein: CAWSSMTGSGSPLHF
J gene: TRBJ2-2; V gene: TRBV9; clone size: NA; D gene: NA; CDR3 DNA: TGTGCCAGCAGCGTAGTGGGGGCTCTGGGCACCGGGGAGCTGTTTTTT; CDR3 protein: CASSVVGALGTGELFF
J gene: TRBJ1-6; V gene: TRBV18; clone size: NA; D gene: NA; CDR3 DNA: TGTGCCAGCTCACCCTCACCGACAGTCTTTAATTCACCCCTCCACTTT; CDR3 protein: CASSPSPTVFNSPLHF
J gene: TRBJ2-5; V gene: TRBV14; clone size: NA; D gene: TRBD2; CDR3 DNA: TGTGCCAGCAGCCCCGTCGGGGGGGAAGAGACCCAGTACTTC; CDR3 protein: CASSPVGGEETQYF
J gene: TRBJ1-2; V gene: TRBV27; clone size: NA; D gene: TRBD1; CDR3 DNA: TGTGCCAGCAGTTTATTGAGGGACAGGGGTCACTATGGCTACACCTTC; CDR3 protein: CASSLLRDRGHYGYTF
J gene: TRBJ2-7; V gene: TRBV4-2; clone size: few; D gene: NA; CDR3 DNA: TGTGCCAGCAGCCTTGTGGGGACAAACTCCTACGAGCAGTACTTC; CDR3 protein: CASSLVGTNSYEQYF
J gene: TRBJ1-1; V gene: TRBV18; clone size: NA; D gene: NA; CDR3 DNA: TGTGCCAGCTCACCGGGGAGGAACACTGAAGCTTTCTTT; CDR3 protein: CASSPGRNTEAFF
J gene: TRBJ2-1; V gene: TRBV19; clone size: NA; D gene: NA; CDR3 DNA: TGTGCCAGTAGACTGGGAGGGGGACCAATCAATGAGCAGTTCTTC; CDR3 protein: CASRLGGGPINEQFF
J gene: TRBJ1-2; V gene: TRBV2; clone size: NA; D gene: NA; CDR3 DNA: TGTGCCAGCATAAGTCAGACTAACTATGGCTACACCTTC; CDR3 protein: CASISQTNYGYTF
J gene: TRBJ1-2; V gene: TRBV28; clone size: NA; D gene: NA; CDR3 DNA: TGTGCCAGCAGTCCAACGCGGGATGGCTACACCTTC; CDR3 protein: CASSPTRDGYTF
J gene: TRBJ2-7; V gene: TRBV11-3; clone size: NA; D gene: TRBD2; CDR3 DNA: TGTGCCAGCAGCTCAACAGGACTAGCAGGCGAGCAGTACTTC; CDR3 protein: CASSSTGLAGEQYF
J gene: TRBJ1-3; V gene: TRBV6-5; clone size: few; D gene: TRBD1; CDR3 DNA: TGTGCCAGCAGTTATCGCCCGGGACAGGGAAACACCATATATTTT; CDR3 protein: CASSYRPGQGNTIYF
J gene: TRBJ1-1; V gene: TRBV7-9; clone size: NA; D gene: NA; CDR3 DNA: TGTGCCAGCAGCCGAATCGACCCGGGGAACACTGAAGCTTTCTTT; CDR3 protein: CASSRIDPGNTEAFF
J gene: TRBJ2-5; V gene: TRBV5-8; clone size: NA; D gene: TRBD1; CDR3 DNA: TGTGCCAGCAAAAAAACAGGGGATTTGGAGACCCAGTACTTC; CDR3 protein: CASKKTGDLETQYF